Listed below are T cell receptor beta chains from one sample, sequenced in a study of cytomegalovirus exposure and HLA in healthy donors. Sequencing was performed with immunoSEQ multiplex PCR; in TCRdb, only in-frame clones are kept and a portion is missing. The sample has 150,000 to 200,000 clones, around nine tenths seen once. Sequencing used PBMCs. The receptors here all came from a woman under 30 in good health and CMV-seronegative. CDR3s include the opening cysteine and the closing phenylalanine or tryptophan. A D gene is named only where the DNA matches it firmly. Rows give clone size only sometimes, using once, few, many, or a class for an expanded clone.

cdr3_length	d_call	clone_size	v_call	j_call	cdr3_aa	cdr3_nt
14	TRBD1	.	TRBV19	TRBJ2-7	CASAIGDRVGEQYF	TGTGCCAGTGCCATCGGGGACAGGGTAGGCGAGCAGTACTTC
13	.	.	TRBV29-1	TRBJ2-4	CSVERGAKNIQYF	TGCAGCGTTGAACGGGGGGCCAAAAACATTCAGTACTTC
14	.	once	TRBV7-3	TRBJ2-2	CASSSGAGTGELFF	TGTGCCAGCAGCTCAGGTGCGGGCACCGGGGAGCTGTTTTTT
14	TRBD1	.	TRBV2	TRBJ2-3	CASRQGAPADTQYF	TGTGCCAGCAGGCAGGGGGCGCCCGCAGATACGCAGTATTTT
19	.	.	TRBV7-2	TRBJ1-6	CASSQNPQGSGSYNSPLHF	TGTGCCAGCAGCCAAAACCCCCAGGGATCGGGCTCCTATAATTCACCCCTCCACTTT
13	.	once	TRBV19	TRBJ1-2	CASSLGRAYGYTF	TGTGCCAGTAGTCTGGGGAGGGCCTATGGCTACACCTTC
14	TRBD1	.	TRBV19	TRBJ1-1	CASSSGTGFTEAFF	TGTGCCAGTAGCTCCGGGACAGGGTTTACTGAAGCTTTCTTT
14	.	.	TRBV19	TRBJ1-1	CASTPARANTEAFF	TGTGCCAGTACCCCGGCCAGGGCGAACACTGAAGCTTTCTTT
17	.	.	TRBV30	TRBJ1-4	CAWSVRLQGATNEKLFF	TGTGCCTGGAGTGTACGACTCCAGGGTGCAACTAATGAAAAACTGTTTTTT
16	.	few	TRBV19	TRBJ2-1	CASSSIVGSSYNEQFF	TGTGCCAGTAGTTCCATCGTGGGCAGCTCCTACAATGAGCAGTTCTTC
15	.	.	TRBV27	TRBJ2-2	CASRPSRMATGELFF	TGTGCCAGCAGACCCAGCAGGATGGCCACCGGGGAGCTGTTTTTT
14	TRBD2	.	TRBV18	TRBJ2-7	CASSPGTSAYEQYF	TGTGCCAGCTCACCCGGGACTAGCGCCTACGAGCAGTACTTC
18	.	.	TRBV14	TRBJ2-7	CASSQVSGSTHYYYEQYF	TGTGCCAGCAGCCAAGTTTCAGGGTCCACACACTACTACTACGAGCAGTACTTC
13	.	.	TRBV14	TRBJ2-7	CASTHLRSYEQYF	TGTGCCAGCACCCACCTGCGGTCCTACGAGCAGTACTTC
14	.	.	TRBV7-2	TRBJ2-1	CVSSLADYSNEQFF	TGTGTCAGCAGCTTAGCGGACTATTCCAATGAGCAGTTCTTC
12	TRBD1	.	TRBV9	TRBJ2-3	CASSARTGPQYF	TGTGCCAGCAGCGCACGGACAGGGCCGCAGTATTTT
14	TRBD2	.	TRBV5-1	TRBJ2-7	CASSLASGGYEQYF	TGCGCCAGCAGCTTGGCGAGCGGGGGTTACGAGCAGTACTTC
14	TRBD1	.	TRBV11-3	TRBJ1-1	CASSFTGEGTEAFF	TGTGCCAGCAGCTTTACAGGGGAAGGCACTGAAGCTTTCTTT
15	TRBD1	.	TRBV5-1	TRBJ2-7	CASSLGGTGPYEQYF	TGCGCCAGCAGCTTGGGCGGGACAGGGCCCTACGAGCAGTACTTC
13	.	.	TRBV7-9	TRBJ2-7	CASSFRGTYEQYF	TGTGCCAGCAGCTTTAGGGGTACCTACGAGCAGTACTTC
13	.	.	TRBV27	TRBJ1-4	CASSPWVGAGQLF	TGTGCCAGCAGTCCTTGGGTGGGGGCCGGGCAGCTTTTT
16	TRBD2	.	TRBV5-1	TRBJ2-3	CASSIPLTSGRDTQYF	TGCGCCAGCAGCATTCCTCTGACTAGCGGGCGAGATACGCAGTATTTT
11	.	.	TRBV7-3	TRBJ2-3	CASSSGLTQYF	TGTGCCAGCAGCTCCGGTTTGACGCAGTATTTT
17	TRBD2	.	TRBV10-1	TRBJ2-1	CASSAGNQRGGRNEQFF	TGCGCCAGCAGCGCCGGGAACCAGCGGGGGGGCCGCAATGAGCAGTTCTTC
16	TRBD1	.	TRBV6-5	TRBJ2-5	CASSYYSQGPRGTQYF	TGTGCCAGCAGTTACTATTCACAGGGGCCCCGGGGGACCCAGTACTTC
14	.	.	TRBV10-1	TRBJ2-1	CASSESTGFGEQFF	TGCGCCAGCAGTGAGTCGACGGGTTTCGGTGAGCAGTTCTTC
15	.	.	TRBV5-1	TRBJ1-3	CASSPLTSSGNTIYF	TGCGCCAGCAGCCCGCTGACTTCGTCTGGAAACACCATATATTTT
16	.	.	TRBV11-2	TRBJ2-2	CASSLDITLNTGELFF	TGTGCCAGCAGCTTAGATATCACACTAAACACCGGGGAGCTGTTTTTT
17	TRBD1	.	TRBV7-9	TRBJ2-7	CASSSVLQGAGSYEQYF	TGTGCCAGCAGCTCCGTCCTACAGGGGGCGGGGTCCTACGAGCAGTACTTC
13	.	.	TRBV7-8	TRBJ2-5	CASSLRGQETQYF	TGTGCCAGCAGCCTCAGGGGCCAAGAGACCCAGTACTTC
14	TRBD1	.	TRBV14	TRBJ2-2	CASAWTGTTGELFF	TGTGCCAGCGCTTGGACAGGGACCACCGGGGAGCTGTTTTTT
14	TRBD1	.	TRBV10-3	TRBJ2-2	CAIRGQGNTGELFF	TGTGCCATAAGGGGACAGGGGAACACCGGGGAGCTGTTTTTT
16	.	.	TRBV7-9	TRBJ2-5	CSSREYEAEHLETQYF	TGTTCCAGCAGGGAATACGAGGCCGAACATTTAGAGACCCAGTACTTC
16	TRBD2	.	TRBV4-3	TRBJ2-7	CASSQGTSGSSYEQYF	TGCGCCAGCAGCCAAGGGACTAGCGGGAGCTCCTACGAGCAGTACTTC
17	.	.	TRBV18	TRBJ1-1	CASSPPAEGVMNTEAFF	TGTGCCAGCTCACCACCGGCCGAGGGGGTCATGAACACTGAAGCTTTCTTT
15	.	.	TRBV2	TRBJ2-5	CASSVAELGSGTQYF	TGTGCCAGCAGTGTCGCGGAGCTAGGTTCGGGGACCCAGTACTTC
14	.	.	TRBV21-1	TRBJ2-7	CASSNIWGPGEQYF	TGTGCCAGCAGCAATATTTGGGGCCCAGGGGAGCAGTACTTC
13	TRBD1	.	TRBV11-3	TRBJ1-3	CASSWDRVDTIYF	TGTGCCAGCAGCTGGGACAGGGTAGACACCATATATTTT
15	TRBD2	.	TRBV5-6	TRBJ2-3	CASSLTSGSPDTQYF	TGTGCCAGCAGCTTGACTAGCGGGAGCCCAGATACGCAGTATTTT
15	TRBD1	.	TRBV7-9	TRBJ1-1	CASSSTQGARTEAFF	TGTGCCAGCAGCTCTACTCAGGGGGCGCGAACTGAAGCTTTCTTT
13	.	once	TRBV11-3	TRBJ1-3	CASSLGVRNTIYF	TGTGCCAGCAGCTTAGGAGTTAGAAACACCATATATTTT
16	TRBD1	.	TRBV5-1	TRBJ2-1	CASSLGSTGLMDEQFF	TGCGCCAGCAGCTTGGGGTCGACAGGGCTAATGGATGAGCAGTTCTTC
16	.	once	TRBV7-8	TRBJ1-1	CASSSVGGNLDTEAFF	TGTGCCAGCAGCTCAGTGGGGGGAAACTTGGACACTGAAGCTTTCTTT
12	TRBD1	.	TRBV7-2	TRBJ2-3	CASSFDRAEQYF	TGTGCCAGCAGCTTCGACAGGGCCGAGCAGTATTTT
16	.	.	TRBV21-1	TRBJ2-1	CASSKDLTGTYNEQFF	TGTGCCAGCAGCAAAGACCTAACAGGGACCTACAATGAGCAGTTCTTC
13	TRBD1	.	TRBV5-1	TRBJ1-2	CASSSGQNYGYTF	TGCGCCAGCAGCTCGGGACAGAACTATGGCTACACCTTC
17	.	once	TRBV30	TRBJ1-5	CAWNRAGGALGNQPQHF	TGTGCCTGGAACAGAGCTGGTGGGGCATTGGGCAATCAGCCCCAGCATTTT